This is a list of T cell receptor beta chains from one sample in a study of OX40 agonist ivuxolimab in advanced cancers. Libraries were prepared by immunoSEQ multiplex PCR; TCRdb keeps only in-frame clonotypes and omits some of them. Of 30,000 to 40,000 clones in the sample, roughly nine tenths are singletons; the top ten hold 9.1%. The source material was CD4+ or CD8+ T cells sorted from blood, sampled in a trial of the OX40 agonist ivuxolimab. The receptor source for this set is an adult with an advanced solid tumor such as melanoma, head and neck, liver or kidney cancer. The CDR3 runs from the conserved cysteine through the conserved F or W. The D gene is left open where the match is weak. Some rows mark clone size as missing; the rest say once, few, many or name a class of expanded clone.

CASTIRPGGSNQPQHF,TGTGCCAGTACAATACGTCCGGGGGGAAGCAATCAGCCCCAGCATTTT,TRBV28,TRBJ1-5,NA,NA
CASSSGWGGGSGANVLTF,TGTGCCAGCAGCTCCGGATGGGGTGGAGGATCTGGGGCCAACGTCCTGACTTTC,TRBV5-4,TRBJ2-6,NA,NA
CASSPRGGITEAFF,TGTGCCAGCAGCCCACGGGGGGGGATCACTGAAGCTTTCTTT,TRBV7-2,TRBJ1-1,NA,once
CAWSVGWDTQYF,TGTGCCTGGAGTGTAGGGTGGGATACGCAGTATTTT,TRBV30,TRBJ2-3,NA,NA
CASRPSDLKNTEAFF,TGTGCCAGCAGACCCTCGGACTTAAAGAACACTGAAGCTTTCTTT,TRBV6-5,TRBJ1-1,NA,NA
CASSSRTASYEQYF,TGTGCCAGCAGTTCCAGGACCGCCTCCTACGAGCAGTACTTC,TRBV27,TRBJ2-7,NA,few
CASSEATGTGGWWEQYF,TGTGCCAGCAGTGAAGCGACCGGGACAGGGGGCTGGTGGGAGCAGTACTTC,TRBV6-1,TRBJ2-7,TRBD1,NA
CAWSPTGAETQYF,TGTGCCTGGAGTCCTACAGGGGCGGAGACCCAGTACTTC,TRBV30,TRBJ2-5,TRBD1,NA
CASSDLGLAHEQYF,TGCGCCAGCAGTGATCTGGGCTTAGCCCACGAGCAGTACTTC,TRBV10-1,TRBJ2-7,NA,NA
CASRETGKYTQYF,TGTGCCAGCAGGGAAACAGGGAAGTATACGCAGTATTTT,TRBV7-6,TRBJ2-3,NA,NA
CASSRTGPMEAFF,TGTGCCAGCAGCCGTACAGGGCCCATGGAAGCTTTCTTT,TRBV7-9,TRBJ1-1,NA,NA
CASSLRTGVGYGYTF,TGTGCCAGCAGTCTTCGGACAGGGGTTGGGTATGGCTACACCTTC,TRBV27,TRBJ1-2,TRBD1,NA
CASSRALSYNEQFF,TGTGCCAGCAGCCGGGCCCTCTCCTACAATGAGCAGTTCTTC,TRBV5-4,TRBJ2-1,NA,NA
CASSPVAGGGYNEQFF,TGTGCCAGCAGCCCAGTAGCGGGAGGAGGCTACAATGAGCAGTTCTTC,TRBV11-1,TRBJ2-1,TRBD2,NA
CASSQGQWDEKLFF,TGTGCCAGCAGTCAGGGACAGTGGGATGAAAAACTGTTTTTT,TRBV28,TRBJ1-4,TRBD1,NA
CASSWGRPHEQYF,TGTGCCAGCAGTTGGGGGAGACCCCACGAGCAGTACTTC,TRBV28,TRBJ2-7,NA,few
CASSTRQGATYNEQFF,TGTGCCAGTAGTACGCGACAGGGGGCGACCTACAATGAGCAGTTCTTC,TRBV19,TRBJ2-1,TRBD1,NA
CASSVGSGLDTGELFF,TGTGCCAGCAGCGTAGGGTCAGGGTTGGATACCGGGGAGCTGTTTTTT,TRBV9,TRBJ2-2,NA,once
CASSQRGPGADNSPLHF,TGTGCCAGCAGCCAAAGGGGGCCCGGGGCAGACAATTCACCCCTCCACTTT,TRBV7-3,TRBJ1-6,TRBD1,NA
CSVGGQGAREQYF,TGCAGCGTTGGAGGACAGGGGGCGCGAGAGCAGTACTTC,TRBV29-1,TRBJ2-7,TRBD1,NA
CASSLDRYTETQYF,TGTGCCAGCAGCTTAGATCGCTACACAGAGACCCAGTACTTC,TRBV11-2,TRBJ2-5,NA,NA
CATSWTGAGEKLFF,TGTGCCACCAGCTGGACAGGGGCAGGGGAAAAACTGTTTTTT,TRBV15,TRBJ1-4,TRBD1,once
CASSNGHYGYTF,TGTGCCAGCAGCAACGGGCACTATGGCTACACCTTC,TRBV28,TRBJ1-2,NA,few
CASSLEGEGGFF,TGTGCCAGCAGCTTAGAGGGCGAGGGGGGGTTCTTC,TRBV11-3,TRBJ2-1,NA,NA
CSASRGLEAFF,TGCAGTGCCTCAAGGGGTTTAGAAGCTTTCTTT,TRBV20-1,TRBJ1-1,NA,few
CASSGDRSTSEQYF,TGTGCCAGCAGTGGGGACAGGTCAACGTCCGAGCAGTACTTC,TRBV2,TRBJ2-7,TRBD1,once
CASSSFTGNTEAFF,TGTGCCAGCAGTTCTTTTACAGGGAACACTGAAGCTTTCTTT,TRBV28,TRBJ1-1,NA,NA
CASSPLPRQYYGYTF,TGTGCCAGCAGTCCCCTTCCCAGACAGTACTATGGCTACACCTTC,TRBV6-5,TRBJ1-2,NA,once
CSVDGQLRLYGYTF,TGCAGCGTTGACGGCCAGCTAAGACTCTATGGCTACACCTTC,TRBV29-1,TRBJ1-2,NA,NA
CASSPLEGAGYTF,TGTGCCAGCAGCCCACTGGAGGGGGCTGGCTACACCTTC,TRBV7-6,TRBJ1-2,TRBD1,NA
CASSPGPGSTDTQYF,TGCGCCAGCAGCCCGGGGCCGGGTAGCACAGATACGCAGTATTTT,TRBV5-1,TRBJ2-3,NA,NA